The next 21 T cell receptor beta chains were all read from a single sample in a study of blood T cell repertoires in COVID-19. The method was immunoSEQ multiplex PCR; TCRdb's version includes in-frame clones alone and lacks a portion of them. Among roughly 260,000 clones listed, 70% to 90% were seen once. Input material: peripheral blood. Source of these receptors: a middle-aged woman who had recovered from COVID-19.

This CDR3 reads CASSISAGFNQPQHF. The CDR3 coding sequence is TGTGCCAGTAGTATCTCCGCAGGGTTCAATCAGCCCCAGCATTTT. The chain uses TRBV19 and TRBJ1-5, with D possibly TRBD1 on 5 matching bases. Germline CDR1 is LNHDA and CDR2 is SQIVND (reference sequence). The V end was cut by 3 bases, the J end by 3 bases, with 12 bases between. This CDR3 has 15 amino acids.

The chain carries TRBV5-4 and TRBJ2-7; 9 bases match TRBD2. V lost 1 base, J lost 0 bases, and 2 bases stayed unmatched. CDR3 length: 15 amino acids. Germline-derived CDR1 and CDR2 are SGHNT and YYREEE (reference sequence). The chain's CDR3 is CASSLSSGSSYEQYF. CDR3 in DNA: TGTGCCAGCAGCTTGAGTAGCGGGAGCTCCTACGAGCAGTACTTC.

The V call is TRBV5-1, the J call TRBJ1-6, with D unresolved. Germline lookup yields CDR1 SGHRS and CDR2 YFSETQ. CDR3 length: 15 amino acids. Trimming shortened V by 0 bases and J by 8 bases, and 12 bases separated the two germline ends. CDR3: CASSLEANEDSPLHF. The CDR3 nucleotides read TGCGCCAGCAGCTTGGAAGCGAACGAGGATTCACCCCTCCACTTT.

This chain uses TRBV30 with TRBJ1-5, with 12 nucleotides matching TRBD1. This CDR3 spans 18 amino acids. Losses at the gene ends were 2 bases for V and 4 bases for J; bases not matched to a gene: 12. The germline V gene encodes CDR1 GTSNPN and CDR2 SVGIG (reference sequence). CDR3 in amino acids: CAWSHKGGTGGSNQPQHF. CDR3 bases: TGTGCCTGGAGTCACAAGGGGGGGACAGGGGGCTCTAATCAGCCCCAGCATTTT.

A remark on this clone: One end of the junction does not line up with germline, which may come from a read error. V and J are TRBV7-9 and TRBJ1-4; 9 positions agree with TRBD1. The CDR3 loop spans 15 amino acids. Germline lookup yields CDR1 SEHNR and CDR2 FQNEAQ (reference sequence). Here the CDR3 DNA reads TGTGCCAGCAACTTAGCAGGGACAGGGATTGAAAAACTGTTTTTT. Protein sequence: CASNLAGTGIEKLFF.

The chain combines TRBV19 with TRBJ1-1; 10 positions agree with TRBD1. CDR1 and CDR2 from the germline V gene are LNHDA and SQIVND (reference sequence). The CDR3 sequence is 19 residues long. V lost 3 bases, J lost 0 bases, and 13 bases stayed unmatched. The CDR3 coding sequence is TGTGCCAGTAGTATTAATCTTCGAGCGACAGGGGGCCTGAACACTGAAGCTTTCTTT. Its protein product is CASSINLRATGGLNTEAFF.

This clone was counted only a few times. J is TRBJ2-7 and V is TRBV5-6; D might be TRBD1 (7 bases). The CDR3 totals 16 residues. In germline, CDR1 is SGHDT, CDR2 YYEEEE. Trimming took 0 bases from V and 1 from J, leaving 14 bases between them. The CDR3 DNA follows: TGTGCCAGCAGCTTGGCCGGAGGGGGCCCGTCCTACGAGCAGTACTTC. It encodes CASSLAGGGPSYEQYF. Full variable domain (remainder filled in from reference TRBV5-6 and TRBJ2-7): DAGVTQSPTHLIKTRGQQVTLRCSPKSGHDTVSWYQQALGQGPQFIFQYYEEEERQRGNFPDRFSGHQFPNYSSELNVNALLLGDSALYLCASSLAGGGPSYEQYFGPGTRLTVT.

This clone is a singleton in its sample. The V call is TRBV19, the J call TRBJ2-3, with D perhaps matching TRBD1 (5 bases). Germline CDR1 LNHDA, CDR2 SQIVND (reference sequence). The CDR3 extends over 14 amino acids. V gave up 6 bases and J gave up 1 base, with 11 bases separating them. Here the CDR3 reads CASSPAGRTDTQYF. The CDR3 DNA reads as TGTGCCAGTAGCCCGGCAGGGCGCACAGATACGCAGTATTTT.

V usage is TRBV5-1 and J usage is TRBJ1-4; unclear D gene. The CDR3 sequence is 14 residues long. The germline gives CDR1 SGHRS, CDR2 YFSETQ. The germline V and J ends were trimmed by 4 bases and 0 bases, with 7 bases remaining between them. The CDR3 sequence: CASSIETTNEKLFF. Written as DNA, the CDR3 is TGCGCCAGCAGCATAGAAACAACTAATGAAAAACTGTTTTTT.

V and J are TRBV7-2 and TRBJ1-2; a weak D match, TRBD1 (6 bases). V lost 6 bases and J 4 bases, leaving 12 bases between the germline ends. Germline V lookup: CDR1 SGHTA, CDR2 FQGNSA. The length of the CDR3 is 13 residues. The CDR3 bases are TGTGCCAGCAGTGGAGGGGGGGGCTATGGCTACACCTTC. This gives the protein CASSGGGGYGYTF. Full variable domain (rest looked up from reference TRBV7-2 and TRBJ1-2): GAGVSQSPSNKVTEKGKDVELRCDPISGHTALYWYRQSLGQGLEFLIYFQGNSAPDKSGLPSDRFSAERTGGSVSTLTIQRTQQEDSAVYLCASSGGGGYGYTFGSGTRLTVV.

This chain links TRBV30 with TRBJ2-4; 8 positions agree with TRBD1. Losses at the gene ends were 3 bases for V and 1 base for J; bases not matched to a gene: 8. Germline values: CDR1 GTSNPN, CDR2 SVGIG (reference sequence). This CDR3 comprises 16 residues. CDR3 residues: CAWSPRGRGAKNIQYF. CDR3 in DNA: TGTGCCTGGAGCCCCAGGGGGCGCGGGGCCAAAAACATTCAGTACTTC.

The chain links TRBV24-1 to TRBJ2-5; 10 bases align to TRBD1. The CDR3 totals 15 residues. In germline, CDR1 is KGHDR, CDR2 SFDVKD. V lost 5 bases, J lost 1 base, and 3 bases stayed unmatched. In DNA, the CDR3 is TGTGCCACCAGTGTAGGGACAGGGGTCCAAGAGACCCAGTACTTC. This codes for CATSVGTGVQETQYF.

This chain joins TRBV6-6 and TRBJ2-3, with a tentative D call TRBD1 (7 bases). The CDR3 consists of 14 residues. CDR1 is MNHNY, CDR2 SVGAGI, per germline (reference sequence). Deletions cut 6 bases from V and 2 bases from J, with 12 bases between. CDR3 sequence (DNA): TGTGCCAGCAGCCAGGGGGGATTCACAGATACGCAGTATTTT. Its translation: CASSQGGFTDTQYF.

This clone was found once. The chain uses TRBV24-1 and TRBJ1-5, with a tentative D call TRBD1 (5 bases). Trimming left V 4 bases short and J 2 bases short, with 14 bases between. CDR3 length equals 16 residues. Germline V gene data show CDR1 as KGHDR and CDR2 as SFDVKD. The CDR3 reads CATSEGGLLGNQPQHF. For the CDR3, the DNA is TGTGCCACCAGTGAGGGGGGTCTTCTGGGCAATCAGCCCCAGCATTTT.

The chain is built from TRBV11-2 and TRBJ1-5; tentative D call: TRBD1 (5 bases). The V end lost 11 bases, the J end lost 3 bases, and 17 bases lay between the germline ends. CDR1 is SGHAT and CDR2 is FQNNGV in the germline V gene. This CDR3 comprises 14 residues. CDR3 residues: CAEWGRPYNQPQHF. The CDR3 region has the DNA TGTGCCGAGTGGGGCAGGCCCTACAATCAGCCCCAGCATTTT.

The DNA of the CDR3 is TGTGCCAGCAGCCTTCCCCCCCCGCCCTCCGCCCGGGACAAAGGTCCCACGCAGTATTTT. This translates into CASSLPPPPSARDKGPTQYF. This chain connects TRBV21-1 to TRBJ2-3; the table names TRBD1, a call not compared with the DNA. TRBV21-1 is designated a pseudogene. The CDR3 runs to 20 residues.

The chain uses TRBV19 and TRBJ2-3; 8 bases align to TRBD1. The CDR3 extends over 14 amino acids. Unmatched junction bases numbered 4, after V lost 2 bases and J lost 6 bases. Germline V CDR1 and CDR2: LNHDA, SQIVND (reference sequence). The CDR3 DNA follows: TGTGCCAGTAGTATACAGGGGGCAAAGGATACGCAGTATTTT. Protein sequence: CASSIQGAKDTQYF. Using reference TRBV19 and TRBJ2-3 for the parts outside the CDR3, the full variable domain is DGGITQSPKYLFRKEGQNVTLSCEQNLNHDAMYWYRQDPGQGLRLIYYSQIVNDFQKGDIAEGYSVSREKKESFPLTVTSAQKNPTAFYLCASSIQGAKDTQYFGPGTRLTVL.

This chain uses TRBV7-9 with TRBJ2-7; D might be TRBD1 (6 bases). The V and J ends lost 1 base and 2 bases respectively, with 15 bases between them. Looked up from germline, CDR1 is SEHNR and CDR2 is FQNEAQ (reference sequence). This CDR3 region has 16 residues. In DNA, the CDR3 is TGTGCCAGCAGCTTAGGCCCGGGACAAGACCCCTACGAGCAGTACTTC. Encoded protein: CASSLGPGQDPYEQYF. Looking up the rest from reference TRBV7-9 and TRBJ2-7 gives the full variable domain: DTGVSQNPRHKITKRGQNVTFRCDPISEHNRLYWYRQTLGQGPEFLTYFQNEAQLEKSRLLSDRFSAERPKGSFSTLEIQRTEQGDSAMYLCASSLGPGQDPYEQYFGPGTRLTVT.

The rearrangement uses TRBV18 and TRBJ2-7, with D perhaps matching TRBD1 (5 bases). CDR1 KGHSH and CDR2 LQKENI come from the germline V gene. Trimming removed 5 bases at V and 0 bases at J, with 17 bases between. The CDR3 is made up of 16 amino acids. The CDR3 region has the DNA TGTGCCAGCTCATTCGACGCGACAGTCTTCTCCTACGAGCAGTACTTC. Translating gives CASSFDATVFSYEQYF.

This rearrangement joins TRBV6-5 to TRBJ2-4; possibly TRBD2 for D (5 bases). The CDR3 totals 14 residues. V was shortened by 0 bases and J by 8 bases, with 11 bases between the two germline ends. From germline, CDR1 is MNHEY and CDR2 SVGAGI. The CDR3 bases are TGTGCCAGCAGTTACTCGGGGTCGGGATACATTCAGTACTTC. Translated: CASSYSGSGYIQYF.

CDR3 sequence: CAWRLAGVTDTQYF. Here the CDR3 DNA reads TGTGCCTGGAGACTAGCGGGGGTCACAGATACGCAGTATTTT. The chain employs TRBV30 and TRBJ2-3; 11 bases match TRBD2. Per the germline V gene, CDR1 is GTSNPN and CDR2 is SVGIG (reference sequence). J gave up 2 bases and V 3 bases, and 1 base lay outside the gene matches. The CDR3 has 14 amino acids.